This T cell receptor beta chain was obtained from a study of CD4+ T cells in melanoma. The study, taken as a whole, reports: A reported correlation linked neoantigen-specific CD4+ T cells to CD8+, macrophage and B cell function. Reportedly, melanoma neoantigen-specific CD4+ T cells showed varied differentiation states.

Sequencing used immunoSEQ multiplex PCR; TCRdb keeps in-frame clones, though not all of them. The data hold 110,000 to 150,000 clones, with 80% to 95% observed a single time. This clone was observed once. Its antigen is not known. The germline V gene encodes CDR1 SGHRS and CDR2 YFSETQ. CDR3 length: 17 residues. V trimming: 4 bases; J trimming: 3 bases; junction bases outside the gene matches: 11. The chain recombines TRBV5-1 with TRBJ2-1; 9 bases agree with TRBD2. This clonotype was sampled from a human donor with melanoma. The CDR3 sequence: CASSAGNSGGNYNEQFF. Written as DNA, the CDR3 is TGCGCCAGCAGCGCAGGAAATAGCGGGGGCAACTACAATGAGCAGTTCTTC.